One sample yielded the 8 T cell receptor beta chains listed below, sequenced in a study of OX40 agonist ivuxolimab in advanced cancers. The table came from immunoSEQ multiplex PCR; TCRdb's copy has only in-frame clones and leaves some out. The sample lists fewer than 80,000 clones; more than 80% were seen once. Sequencing used CD4+ or CD8+ T cells sorted from blood, obtained in a trial of the OX40 agonist ivuxolimab. All receptors come from an adult with an advanced solid tumor such as melanoma, head and neck, liver or kidney cancer.

This chain links TRBV7-9 with TRBJ2-7, with 7 bases lining up with TRBD2. J lost 5 bases, V lost 3 bases, and 10 bases had no gene match. The germline gives CDR1 SEHNR, CDR2 FQNEAQ (reference sequence). This CDR3 is 15 amino acids long. The chain's CDR3 is CASSFSGSGLNEQYF. CDR3 DNA sequence: TGTGCCAGCAGCTTTAGCGGGTCAGGTCTTAACGAGCAGTACTTC.

The chain employs TRBV28 and TRBJ1-5; possibly TRBD1 for D (6 bases). This CDR3 has 17 amino acids. Between the trimmed V and J ends, which lost 7 bases and 4 bases, there was a span of 23 bases. Germline CDR1 and CDR2: MDHEN and SYDVKM. CDR3: CASTKYQGLLRNQPQHF. The DNA of the CDR3 is TGTGCCAGCACCAAGTATCAGGGGCTGCTGCGGAATCAGCCCCAGCATTTT. Full variable domain (outside the CDR3, taken from reference TRBV28 and TRBJ1-5): DVKVTQSSRYLVKRTGEKVFLECVQDMDHENMFWYRQDPGLGLRLIYFSYDVKMKEKGDIPEGYSVSREKKERFSLILESASTNQTSMYLCASTKYQGLLRNQPQHFGDGTRLSIL.

The V gene is TRBV5-6, the J gene TRBJ1-4; D not resolved. Germline V CDR1 and CDR2: SGHDT, YYEEEE. The ends were cut back, 0 bases at V and 8 bases at J, with 11 bases in the middle. This CDR3 comprises 14 residues. CDR3 amino acids: CASSLERVGEKLFF. DNA for the CDR3: TGTGCCAGCAGCTTGGAACGGGTTGGGGAAAAACTGTTTTTT.

V and J are TRBV5-5 and TRBJ2-5; 8 bases are shared with TRBD1. Germline V gives CDR1 SGHKS, CDR2 YYEKEE (reference sequence). The CDR3 runs 14 residues. The trim removed 0 bases at V and 5 bases at J, leaving 3 bases unmatched. The CDR3 nucleotides read TGTGCCAGCAGCTTGGGACAGGGGATGGAGACCCAGTACTTC. This gives the protein CASSLGQGMETQYF.

J is TRBJ2-7 and V is TRBV2, with D perhaps matching TRBD2 (6 bases). The CDR3 contains 13 residues. V lost 1 base and J 5 bases, leaving 9 bases between the germline ends. Germline loops: CDR1 SNHLY, CDR2 FYNNEI. CDR3 sequence: CASSEGGRNEQYF. CDR3 in DNA: TGTGCCAGCAGTGAAGGTGGGAGGAACGAGCAGTACTTC. Using reference TRBV2 and TRBJ2-7 for the parts outside the CDR3, the full variable domain is EPEVTQTPSHQVTQMGQEVILRCVPISNHLYFYWYRQILGQKVEFLVSFYNNEISEKSEIFDDQFSVERPDGSNFTLKIRSTKLEDSAMYFCASSEGGRNEQYFGPGTRLTVT.

This chain joins TRBV11-2 and TRBJ1-1; 7 bases map to TRBD1. CDR1 and CDR2 from the germline V gene are SGHAT and FQNNGV. V gave up 7 bases and J gave up 1 base; unmatched junction bases: 3. This CDR3 has 13 amino acids. Here the CDR3 reads CASTAGGNTEAFF. In nucleotides, the CDR3 is TGTGCCAGCACGGCAGGGGGGAACACTGAAGCTTTCTTT.

The chain links TRBV4-1 to TRBJ2-5; D not resolved. V was cut by 0 bases and J by 2 bases, with 13 bases left in between. CDR1 and CDR2 from the germline V gene are MGHRA and YSYEKL. The CDR3 is made up of 16 amino acids. DNA of the CDR3: TGCGCCAGCAGCCAAGATGCCGGCCGGGTGCAAGAGACCCAGTACTTC. Its protein product is CASSQDAGRVQETQYF.

J is TRBJ2-2 and V is TRBV13; 7 nucleotides agree with TRBD1. The CDR3 spans 15 residues. V gave up 6 bases and J gave up 2 bases; unmatched junction bases: 6. CDR1 is PRHDT, CDR2 FYEKMQ, per germline (reference sequence). CDR3 residues: CASSPGGLNTGELFF. The CDR3 DNA reads as TGTGCCAGCAGTCCAGGGGGATTAAACACCGGGGAGCTGTTTTTT.